This T cell receptor beta chain was sequenced during a study of Tregs in tolerant kidney transplant recipients. Study conclusions and caveats: The small number of patients limits these findings pending further validation. Tregs expanded with activated donor B cells seemed most donor-specific. This study did not directly address biological reproducibility.

Libraries were prepared by immunoSEQ multiplex PCR; TCRdb keeps only in-frame clonotypes and omits some of them. Of tens of thousands of clones listed, about 89% are singletons. This clone showed up just a few times. As yet, its antigen is unknown. Germline CDR1 and CDR2: KGHSH and LQKENI. Trimming took off 1 base at V and 3 bases at J, with 12 bases between the two ends. The CDR3 length is 15 residues. The rearrangement joins TRBV18 to TRBJ1-1; a weak D match, TRBD1 (5 bases). The starting material was CD4+ T cells from blood, obtained before the transplant. This clonotype was obtained from a human donor who received a combined kidney and bone marrow transplant. The CDR3 nucleotides read TGTGCCAGCTCACCACAGGGGCCGGGGGACACTGAAGCTTTCTTT. As protein: CASSPQGPGDTEAFF. Full variable domain (outside the CDR3, taken from reference TRBV18 and TRBJ1-1): NAGVMQNPRHLVRRRGQEARLRCSPMKGHSHVYWYRQLPEEGLKFMVYLQKENIIDESGMPKERFSAEFPKEGPSILRIQQVVRGDSAAYFCASSPQGPGDTEAFFGQGTRLTVV.